This entry concerns a single T cell receptor (beta chain). What this receptor recognizes is not known. No base qualities exist here, and no much larger clone lies one base off it. This record comes from a study of post-analysis software for immune sequencing data (dated by TCRdb to about 2015). Some background on the complete study: Relapsing-remitting, secondary progressive and progressive-relapsing multiple sclerosis were recorded as disease courses, and subtype annotation was lacking for some patients. The multiple sclerosis patient repertoires were compared with about a dozen previously published healthy control repertoires from donors aged about 6 to 26 years. A subset of samples was prepared in parallel using single-end sample barcoding, then pooled and co-amplified after Illumina adapter ligation. Overall results and qualifications from the work: The control group was slightly older than the multiple sclerosis patient group. Multiple sclerosis patients had significantly lower normalized Chao1 diversity than controls, a result that suggests substantial peripheral T-cell clonal expansion. Patients showed significantly higher frequencies than controls for roughly 5 TRBV segments, among them TRBV5-6, TRBV5-1 and TRBV20-1. When samples were clustered directly using the F measure, samples prepared in the same batch co-clustered strongly, which prompted a batch-effect correction.

The receptor library was made with PCR. The listed sequencing device is Illumina HiSeq 2500. To reduce PCR and sequencing biases, unique molecular identifiers were incorporated into the TCR beta cDNA libraries. Every 1 to 10 million input T cells yielded approximately 500,000 cDNA molecules, meaning each molecule approximated one T cell. The patient libraries were prepared and sequenced using the same protocol as the earlier healthy control dataset. Samples belonging to the same batch were prepared together, multiplexed and sequenced on a shared HiSeq lane. Per the source publication's procedure: MIGEC handled the raw barcoded reads, throwing out single-read molecular identifier groups before consensus assembly and CDR3 extraction. Clonotype tables were post-analysed with VDJtools, and diversity was normalized by down-sampling all datasets to the smallest sample size. In repertoire overlap clustering, CDR3 amino acid sequences, but not nucleotide sequences, were matched to correct batch-related cross-sample contamination. The public reads were reprocessed in TCRdb via fastp at Q25 and MiXCR, keeping in-frame beta chains. Rows merge per CDR3 protein into single entries with the most common DNA and genes. TCRdb, not the authors, supplied the V and J calls. The sample data list some 370,000 distinct CDR3 sequences, and about a third of these were observed just once. Clones ranked in the top ten supply 10% to 15% of the sample.

To demonstrate the VDJtools post-analysis software, the study profiled TCR beta repertoires from the peripheral blood of about a dozen young patients with multiple sclerosis. The patients with multiple sclerosis were children and adolescents between roughly 6 and 15 years of age. The V and J ends are trimmed by 0 bases and 7 bases, leaving 9 bases between them. Spanning cysteine to phenylalanine, the CDR3 consists of 13 amino acids. The DNA shown is the 39-base CDR3, in frame from base 1. The origin of this receptor is a girl aged 5 to 17 with multiple sclerosis. The material sequenced was blood. This sequence uses TRBV12-3 or TRBV12-4 and TRBJ1-1; the D gene is not confidently resolved. The CDR3 reads as follows: CASSLAGCGEAFF. The DNA sequence follows: TGTGCCAGCAGTTTAGCAGGATGTGGTGAAGCTTTCTTT.